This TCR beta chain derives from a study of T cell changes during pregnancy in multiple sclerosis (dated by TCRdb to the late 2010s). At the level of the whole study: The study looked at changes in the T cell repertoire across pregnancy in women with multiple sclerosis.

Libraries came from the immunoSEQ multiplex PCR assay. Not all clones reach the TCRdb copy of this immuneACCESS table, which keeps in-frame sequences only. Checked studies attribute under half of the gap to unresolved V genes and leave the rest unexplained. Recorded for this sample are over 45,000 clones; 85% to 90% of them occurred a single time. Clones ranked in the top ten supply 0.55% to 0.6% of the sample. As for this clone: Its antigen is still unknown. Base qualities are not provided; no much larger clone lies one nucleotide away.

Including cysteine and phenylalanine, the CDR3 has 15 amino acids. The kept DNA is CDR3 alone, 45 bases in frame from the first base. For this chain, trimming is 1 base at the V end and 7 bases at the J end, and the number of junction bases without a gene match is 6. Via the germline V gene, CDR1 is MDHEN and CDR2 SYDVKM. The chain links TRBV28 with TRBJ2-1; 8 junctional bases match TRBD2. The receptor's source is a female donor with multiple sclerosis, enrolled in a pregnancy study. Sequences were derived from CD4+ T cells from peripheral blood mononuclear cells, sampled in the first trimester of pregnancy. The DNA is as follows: TGTGCCAGCAGTTTATCCGGGACTAGTTTGAATGAGCAGTTCTTC. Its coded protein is CASSLSGTSLNEQFF.